These 27 T cell receptor beta chains came from one sample sequenced in a study of early T cells in non-severe SARS-CoV-2 infection. TCRdb reprocessed the 5' RACE reads with MiXCR, giving one entry per CDR3 protein. The data show some 91,000 distinct CDR3 sequences, with roughly 9.6% seen just once and just over 4.5% held by the top ten. Sequenced here: whole blood, sampled at baseline. These receptors were obtained from an adult who was a healthcare worker with PCR-confirmed SARS-CoV-2 infection or an uninfected control (not recorded which).

There are a few counts of this clonotype. The chain couples TRBV11-2 to TRBJ2-5; maybe TRBD2 (5 bases). Per germline, CDR1 SGHAT and CDR2 FQNNGV. The CDR3 totals 15 residues. V was clipped by 1 base and J by 5 bases, with 14 bases between them. This CDR3 is CASSLVGTRRETQYF. CDR3 DNA sequence: TGTGCCAGCAGCTTAGTAGGTACTAGGAGGGAGACCCAGTACTTC.

This clonotype has just a few counts. A single base separates this from a much larger clone, so it may be a read error. The chain employs TRBV3-1 and TRBJ1-1; weak D call: TRBD1 (5 bases). Germline CDR1 and CDR2: LGHDT and YNNKEL (reference sequence). CDR3 length: 13 residues. The V end lost 1 base, the J end lost 12 bases, and 15 bases lay between the germline ends. The CDR3 sequence is CASSQGAHGGTFF. CDR3 coding DNA: TGTGCCAGCAGCCAAGGGGCTCATGGGGGTACTTTCTTT.

This clonotype was counted many times. The rearrangement uses TRBV5-8 and TRBJ2-3, with 10 bases fitting TRBD2. With 7 bases clipped from V and 1 base from J, the junction kept 9 bases outside the gene matches. CDR3 length equals 16 residues. Germline-derived CDR1 and CDR2 are SGHTS and YDEGEE. This CDR3 is CASPGSLAGGTDTQYF. CDR3 coding DNA: TGTGCCAGCCCCGGGTCGCTAGCGGGGGGCACAGATACGCAGTATTTT.

A remark on this clonotype: This may be a read error: a much more frequent sequence differs by one nucleotide. The chain uses TRBV19 and TRBJ2-2, with TRBD2 matching 8 bases. CDR1 and CDR2 (germline): LNHDA, SQIVND (reference sequence). This CDR3 region has 15 residues. This chain's CDR3 is CASTVASGFTGELYF. CDR3 in DNA: TGTGCCAGTACCGTCGCTAGCGGGTTCACCGGGGAGCTGTATTTT.

The gene calls are TRBV12-3 or TRBV12-4 and TRBJ2-5; 7 bases fit TRBD2. The CDR3 consists of 14 residues. V gave up 6 bases and J gave up 7 bases; unmatched junction bases: 11. The CDR3 here is CASRSGRTSGTQYF. CDR3 sequence (DNA): TGTGCCAGCAGGTCCGGGAGGACCTCGGGGACCCAGTACTTC.

This clonotype has more than one count but fewer than ten. One junction end disagrees with the germline gene, perhaps due to a read error. The chain joins TRBV5-6 to TRBJ2-3; TRBD2 matches at 10 bases. The germline V gene encodes CDR1 SGHDT and CDR2 YYEEEE. This CDR3 has 20 residues. The CDR3 loop is CASNLGRLAGDLHNTDTQYF. The CDR3 DNA reads as TGTGCCAGCAACTTGGGGCGGCTAGCGGGGGATCTTCACAACACAGATACGCAGTATTTT.

This CDR3 reads CASSHGGGVGNTIYF. CDR3 coding DNA: TGTGCCAGCAGCCATGGCGGGGGAGTTGGAAACACCATATATTTT. This rearrangement joins TRBV7-3 to TRBJ1-3; D may be TRBD1 (5 bases). V lost 5 bases, J lost 3 bases, and 14 bases lay in between. The CDR3 loop spans 15 amino acids. Germline CDR1 SGHTA, CDR2 FQGTGA.

This chain links TRBV5-1 with TRBJ2-2; D not resolved. CDR3 length: 14 amino acids. Trimming removed 3 bases at V and 6 bases at J, with 12 bases between. CDR1 SGHRS and CDR2 YFSETQ come from the germline V gene. This CDR3 is CASSSSLLSGELFF. The CDR3, as DNA: TGCGCCAGCAGCTCCTCCCTTCTCTCCGGGGAGCTGTTTTTT. The entire variable domain, with the rest obtained from reference TRBV5-1 and TRBJ2-2, is as follows: KAGVTQTPRYLIKTRGQQVTLSCSPISGHRSVSWYQQTPGQGLQFLFEYFSETQRNKGNFPGRFSGRQFSNSRSEMNVSTLELGDSALYLCASSSSLLSGELFFGEGSRLTVL.

This clonotype was found a few times. The rearrangement joins TRBV7-2 to TRBJ2-5; a possible D gene is TRBD1 (5 bases). From germline, CDR1 is SGHTA and CDR2 FQGNSA. V was shortened by 4 bases and J by 5 bases, with 14 bases between the two germline ends. The CDR3 runs 14 residues. The CDR3 region has the DNA TGTGCCAGCAGCTACTTGGACCCAGGGGAGACCCAGTACTTC. As protein: CASSYLDPGETQYF.

This rearrangement joins TRBV12-3 or TRBV12-4 to TRBJ2-1; D not certain. Trimming removed 1 base from V and 11 bases from J, with 9 bases in between. The CDR3 is made up of 12 amino acids. The CDR3: CASSLELGQQFF. For the CDR3, the DNA is TGTGCCAGCAGTTTAGAACTCGGGCAGCAGTTCTTC.

This clonotype showed up just a few times. The chain couples TRBV5-1 to TRBJ2-1; TRBD1 might be the D (5 bases). Deletions cut 1 base from V and 5 bases from J, with 10 bases between. Germline CDR1 and CDR2: SGHRS and YFSETQ. The CDR3 loop spans 14 amino acids. The CDR3 DNA sequence: TGCGCCAGCAGCTTGCCGCAGGGCCACAATGAGCAGTTCTTC. Protein sequence: CASSLPQGHNEQFF.

The chain recombines TRBV5-6 with TRBJ2-2; D is possibly TRBD1 or TRBD2 (6 bases each). Trimming removed 0 bases at V and 4 bases at J, with 13 bases between. This CDR3 has 16 amino acids. Germline lookup yields CDR1 SGHDT and CDR2 YYEEEE. The DNA for the CDR3 is TGTGCCAGCAGCTTGGGTGACAGGAGGGGCACCGGGGAGCTGTTTTTT. It yields the protein CASSLGDRRGTGELFF. Supplemented by reference TRBV5-6 and TRBJ2-2, the full variable domain reads DAGVTQSPTHLIKTRGQQVTLRCSPKSGHDTVSWYQQALGQGPQFIFQYYEEEERQRGNFPDRFSGHQFPNYSSELNVNALLLGDSALYLCASSLGDRRGTGELFFGEGSRLTVL.

The chain is built from TRBV3-1 and TRBJ2-7; 12 bases match TRBD2. CDR1 is LGHDT and CDR2 is YNNKEL in the germline V gene (reference sequence). The CDR3 is made up of 17 amino acids. V trimming: 1 base; J trimming: 4 bases; junction bases outside the gene matches: 8. CDR3 in amino acids: CASSQGRTSGKLYEQYF. CDR3 bases: TGTGCCAGCAGCCAAGGCCGGACTAGCGGGAAACTTTACGAGCAGTACTTC.

The chain recombines TRBV27 with TRBJ2-3; tentatively, D is TRBD2 (6 bases). The CDR3 runs 16 residues. V lost 5 bases, J lost 1 base, and 16 bases lay in between. CDR1 MNHEY and CDR2 SMNVEV come from the germline V gene (reference sequence). The CDR3 coding sequence is TGTGCCAGCAGTACACTGCTAGCGTCCCGCACAGATACGCAGTATTTT. Translating it yields CASSTLLASRTDTQYF.

V is TRBV7-2 and J is TRBJ2-2, with D unresolved. The CDR3 totals 12 residues. V was pared by 4 bases and J by 7 bases, with 7 bases between. Germline CDR1 SGHTA, CDR2 FQGNSA. CDR3 region: CASSWDIGELFF. The CDR3 DNA reads TGTGCCAGCAGCTGGGATATCGGGGAGCTGTTTTTT.

The chain is built from TRBV5-4 and TRBJ2-7; weak D call: TRBD1 (6 bases). With 1 base removed from V and 2 bases from J, the gap between germline ends came to 10 bases. This CDR3 spans 14 amino acids. CDR1 SGHNT and CDR2 YYREEE come from the germline V gene (reference sequence). CDR3 residues: CASSLWDNTYEQYF. For the CDR3, the DNA is TGTGCCAGCAGCTTGTGGGACAATACCTACGAGCAGTACTTC.

At least ten counts were recorded for this clonotype. The DNA of the CDR3 is TGCGCCAGCAGCGCGGACGGACAGGGAAACGGGGAGCTGTTTTTT. It is translated as CASSADGQGNGELFF. The chain recombines TRBV5-1 with TRBJ2-2, with TRBD1 matching over 8 bases. This CDR3 has 15 amino acids. Germline-derived CDR1 and CDR2 are SGHRS and YFSETQ. The V segment lost 4 bases and the J segment 7 bases; nucleotides outside the gene matches: 9.

This clonotype has a handful of counts. The gene calls are TRBV19 and TRBJ2-3; 12 nucleotides match TRBD2. This CDR3 is 15 amino acids long. V lost 3 bases to trimming and J lost 5 bases; unmatched junction nucleotides: 3. Germline assignment: CDR1 LNHDA and CDR2 SQIVND (reference sequence). The CDR3 nucleotides read TGTGCCAGTAGTATGTCGACTAGCGGGAGAGATACGCAGTATTTT. Its protein is CASSMSTSGRDTQYF.

CDR3 sequence: CASSLSVAAPDDGYTF. In DNA form, the CDR3 reads TGTGCCAGCAGCTTAAGTGTCGCAGCCCCGGATGATGGCTACACCTTC. This chain links TRBV7-3 with TRBJ1-2; D remains unclear. The CDR3 is made up of 16 amino acids. In germline, CDR1 is SGHTA, CDR2 FQGTGA. Trimming cost V 1 base and J 6 bases, with 18 bases left between them.

The DNA for the CDR3 is TGCGCCAGCAGAACCGGGACAGGGTCCGGAAACACCATATATTTT. It is translated as CASRTGTGSGNTIYF. The chain links TRBV10-2 to TRBJ1-3; 9 nucleotides align to TRBD1. Trimming removed 6 bases from V and 4 bases from J; junction bases left unmatched: 7. CDR1 is WSHSY and CDR2 is SAAADI in the germline V gene. The CDR3 is made up of 15 amino acids.

The chain uses TRBV12-5 and TRBJ1-6; 11 bases map to TRBD1. Germline V gene sequence: CDR1 LGHNT, CDR2 FRNRAP. CDR3 length: 15 residues. J lost 6 bases, V lost 6 bases, and 4 bases had no gene match. CDR3 coding DNA: TGTGCTAGTGGACTAGGACAGGGGGCTAATTCACCCCTCCACTTT. Residues: CASGLGQGANSPLHF.

The sample holds a few counts of this clonotype. This chain links TRBV6-6 with TRBJ1-6; D is unclear. The V gene's germline CDR1 is MNHNY and CDR2 SVGAGI (reference sequence). Trimming shortened V by 4 bases and J by 0 bases, and 10 bases separated the two germline ends. The length of the CDR3 is 16 residues. CDR3 DNA sequence: TGTGCCAGCAGTTCCGGACGGAGCTCCTATAATTCACCCCTCCACTTT. The encoded protein is CASSSGRSSYNSPLHF.

The V call is TRBV20-1, the J call TRBJ2-3; no clear D gene. V was trimmed by 7 bases and J by 0 bases, leaving 8 bases between them. The CDR3 is made up of 12 amino acids. Germline loops: CDR1 DFQATT, CDR2 SNEGSKA (reference sequence). The CDR3 DNA sequence: TGCAGTGTTCGAGGAAGCACAGATACGCAGTATTTT. Translation: CSVRGSTDTQYF.

In this sample, this clonotype turned up many times. This sequence joins TRBV5-1 and TRBJ2-3; D may be TRBD2 (5 bases). This CDR3 comprises 14 residues. From germline, CDR1 is SGHRS and CDR2 YFSETQ. V lost 3 bases, J lost 0 bases, and 8 bases lay in between. CDR3 residues: CASSWTGSTDTQYF. The CDR3, as DNA: TGCGCCAGCAGCTGGACGGGGAGCACAGATACGCAGTATTTT.

This chain uses TRBV4-3 with TRBJ2-1; D is unclear. Trimming stripped 2 bases from V and 0 bases from J, with 11 bases between. The CDR3 has 16 residues. Germline assignment: CDR1 LGHNA and CDR2 YSLEER. CDR3 DNA sequence: TGCGCCAGCAGCCAACATACGGCCTTCTCCTACAATGAGCAGTTCTTC. As protein: CASSQHTAFSYNEQFF.

Only a few counts were recorded for this clonotype. This chain uses TRBV25-1 with TRBJ2-7; 7 bases are shared with TRBD1. The germline V gene encodes CDR1 MGHDK and CDR2 SYGVNS. The junction had 6 bases not matched to a gene; V was cut back by 4 bases and J by 3 bases. The CDR3 spans 14 residues. In DNA form, the CDR3 reads TGTGCCAGCAGTGTGGGACAGTGGTACTACGAGCAGTACTTC. Its protein product is CASSVGQWYYEQYF.

This clonotype came up a few times. The J gene is TRBJ2-1, the V gene TRBV5-4; a weak D match, TRBD2 (6 bases). This CDR3 has 15 amino acids. Per the germline V gene, CDR1 is SGHNT and CDR2 is YYREEE (reference sequence). The V and J ends lost 0 bases and 8 bases respectively, with 15 bases between them. CDR3 sequence reads: CASSLGGLSRDEQFF. For the CDR3, the DNA is TGTGCCAGCAGCTTGGGAGGACTATCGAGGGATGAGCAGTTCTTC.